The present T cell receptor (beta chain) was sequenced within a study of T-cell reconstitution after alpha-beta-depleted transplantation in children. The library targeted TCRbeta and was prepared with unique molecular identifiers. TCRdb independently ran MiXCR on the PCR reads; one entry per CDR3 protein. The repertoire holds 150,000 to 250,000 distinct CDR3 sequences, with roughly 15% as singletons. J was trimmed by 5 bases and V by 4 bases; bases with no gene match: 6. CDR3 length: 14 amino acids. The germline CDR1 and CDR2 sequences are SGHRS and YFSETQ. The origin of this receptor is a human donor who donated a stem cell graft to a child with acute lymphoblastic leukemia. The starting material was PBMCs from the stem cell graft donor, obtained from the stem cell graft. The chain is built from TRBV5-1 and TRBJ1-2, with TRBD1 identical over 9 bases. The CDR3 here is CASSPGQGRYGYTF. The CDR3 bases are TGCGCCAGCAGCCCCGGACAGGGGCGGTATGGCTACACCTTC.